What follows is one T cell receptor beta chain and its context. There is no known antigen for this receptor. It has no much larger one-base neighbor in the sample; base qualities were not kept. The immunoSEQ Assay, which relies on bias-controlled multiplex PCR amplification of genomic DNA, was used to profile TCRbeta CDR3 regions. The authors' pipeline ran thus. To quantify the absolute abundance of each unique TCRbeta CDR3 region, the sequences were collapsed and filtered. Differential abundance was tested with a binomial (Fisher-equivalent) model and with a beta-binomial model adding time-dependent variance fitted from healthy donors. Clones with fewer than 5 combined templates were removed, and a clone was called differentially abundant if the clone's Benjamini-Hochberg FDR was below 0.01. Beta-binomial variance was modeled as a function of total template count across the two samples using the form v = (b*log(k)+a)^2. Held by TCRdb, this immuneACCESS table contains in-frame sequences only and omits some clones. Under half of the omission traces to an unresolved V gene where checked; the cause of the rest is unknown. Clonal size and the V and J genes are those of that table, whereas D and trimming came from the DNA. This sample holds about 81,000 clones; 84% were observed only once. Of the sample, roughly a fifth is held by the ten largest clones.

This sample stems from a study of identifying expanded T cells in peripheral blood (dated by TCRdb to about 2019). About the full investigation: Technical replicates were generated by sequencing separate aliquots of the same genomic DNA pool, with four replicates compared pairwise.

Based on the germline V gene (reference sequence), the CDR1 and CDR2 sequences are PRHDT and FYEKMQ. V was cut back by 0 bases and J by 5 bases, leaving a gap of 12 bases between them. Taken from cysteine to phenylalanine, the CDR3 has 15 residues. CDR3 DNA only is kept here, 45 bases in frame from base 1. Broader findings and caveats from the paper: For all healthy donors, the variance in clone template counts between approximately 2-week samples rose significantly as total template count increased. Between technical replicates the binomial model flagged roughly 1.1 differentially abundant clones, whereas over around 2 weeks the binomial model flagged about 16.4 and over approximately 4 weeks around 19. The authors expected biological variance in healthy repertoires might increase further over much longer intervals such as months to years. Both the number of clones called differentially abundant and the false-positive rate were significantly reduced by the beta-binomial model across all healthy-donor time intervals.

During the collection period, no infections or other immune events were recorded for the healthy donors. Time-dependent variance in a beta-binomial model of T-cell clone differential abundance was calibrated using healthy-donor blood repertoires as a training cohort. The training cohort comprised 10 or so healthy donors, 3 female and 7 male. Donor ages ranged from roughly 25 to 65 years, with an average of around 45 years. Whole blood, obtained from a commercial supplier, was collected from each healthy donor at three time points spaced approximately 15 days apart. Genomic DNA was extracted from unsorted whole blood for immunosequencing.

The sample was blood. The sequence was collected from a person between 18 and 70 years old in good health. The sequence links TRBV13 to TRBJ2-3; possibly the D gene is TRBD1, per 6 matching bases. In nucleotide form, the sequence is TGTGCCAGCAGCTTAGGACAGGGTCCGGGAGATACGCAGTATTTT. Translated, this is CASSLGQGPGDTQYF.